A single sample is the source of the 27 T cell receptor beta chains below, sequenced in a study of blood T cell repertoires in COVID-19. TCRdb's table, derived via immunoSEQ multiplex PCR, lists solely in-frame clones and lacks some. The sample records approximately 65,000 clones, less than 95% being singletons. Sequencing was performed on peripheral blood. All receptors come from a man aged 45 to 65 with COVID-19, enrolled during active disease.

The gene calls are TRBV7-9 and TRBJ1-5, with TRBD1 identical over 8 bases. This CDR3 is 13 amino acids long. Germline V gives CDR1 SEHNR, CDR2 FQNEAQ (reference sequence). Losses at the gene ends were 5 bases for V and 6 bases for J; bases not matched to a gene: 3. CDR3 nucleotide sequence: TGTGCCAGCAGCAGGACAGGGTTTCAGCCCCAGCATTTT. Its protein is CASSRTGFQPQHF.

This sequence joins TRBV6-5 and TRBJ1-2; 7 nucleotides align to TRBD1. This CDR3 comprises 13 residues. J gave up 2 bases and V 6 bases, and 3 bases lay outside the gene matches. The V gene's germline CDR1 is MNHEY and CDR2 SVGAGI. The CDR3 DNA reads TGTGCCAGCAGGTCGACAGGGAACTATGGCTACACCTTC. It is translated as CASRSTGNYGYTF.

The CDR3 region has the DNA TGCAGCGTCCACGAACAGGGCGGGTGGACTGAAGCTTTCTTT. Its translation is CSVHEQGGWTEAFF. This rearrangement joins TRBV29-1 to TRBJ1-1; possibly TRBD1 for D (6 bases). Trimming shortened V by 6 bases and J by 5 bases, and 19 bases separated the two germline ends. This CDR3 has 14 residues. Germline V gene sequence: CDR1 SQVTM, CDR2 ANQGSEA.

J is TRBJ1-2 and V is TRBV29-1; 9 positions match TRBD1. The length of the CDR3 is 13 residues. Germline V gives CDR1 SQVTM, CDR2 ANQGSEA. Trimming removed 3 bases from V and 4 bases from J; junction bases left unmatched: 3. CDR3 loop: CSVEGTGSYGYTF. For the CDR3, the DNA is TGCAGCGTTGAGGGGACAGGGTCCTATGGCTACACCTTC.

This chain uses TRBV4-1 with TRBJ2-7; tentatively, D is TRBD2 (5 bases). V lost 4 bases and J lost 1, with 26 bases in between. Germline V gives CDR1 MGHRA, CDR2 YSYEKL. The CDR3 consists of 19 residues. CDR3 in DNA: TGCGCCAGCAGCCCTACTACCGAGAGGGATGGGCCTTTTTCCTACGAGCAGTACTTC. As protein: CASSPTTERDGPFSYEQYF.

This CDR3 is CASSLSTGAGELFF. In DNA, the CDR3 is TGTGCCAGCAGTTTATCGACAGGGGCTGGGGAGCTGTTTTTT. This chain joins TRBV27 and TRBJ2-2; TRBD1 matches 8 bases. Looked up from germline, CDR1 is MNHEY and CDR2 is SMNVEV (reference sequence). This CDR3 contains 14 residues. The trim removed 0 bases at V and 8 bases at J, leaving 2 bases unmatched.

The genes are TRBV13 and TRBJ2-7, with TRBD2 matching 13 bases. Germline V CDR1 and CDR2: PRHDT, FYEKMQ (reference sequence). The CDR3 extends over 16 amino acids. After removal of 5 bases from V and 2 bases from J, the junction contained 6 bases not matched to a gene. The CDR3 spells CASSPWTSGSPYEQYF. Written as DNA, the CDR3 is TGTGCCAGCAGCCCGTGGACTAGCGGGAGCCCCTACGAGCAGTACTTC.

The CDR3 here is CASTVSNTDTQYF. The CDR3 coding sequence is TGCGCCAGTACAGTGTCCAACACAGATACGCAGTATTTT. The rearrangement joins TRBV5-1 to TRBJ2-3; D not resolved. Trimming pared 8 bases from V and 2 bases from J, leaving 12 bases between. CDR3 length: 13 amino acids. Germline CDR1 and CDR2: SGHRS and YFSETQ.

This clone was seen only once. The gene calls are TRBV7-8 and TRBJ2-5, with 8 bases fitting TRBD2. Trimming cost V 0 bases and J 1 base; bases outside gene matches: 10. Per germline, CDR1 SGHVS and CDR2 FQNEAQ. This CDR3 is 18 amino acids long. The CDR3 sequence is CASSLAHRASGSQETQYF. The DNA of the CDR3 is TGTGCCAGCAGCTTAGCGCATCGGGCTAGCGGGTCCCAAGAGACCCAGTACTTC.

The chain has TRBV5-4 and TRBJ2-7; 10 nucleotides agree with TRBD1. V lost 2 bases and J lost 5; bases outside the gene matches: 7. Looked up from germline, CDR1 is SGHNT and CDR2 is YYREEE (reference sequence). The CDR3 runs to 15 residues. CDR3 in amino acids: CASSLSTGGWNEQYF. In DNA, the CDR3 is TGTGCCAGCAGCTTATCGACAGGGGGCTGGAACGAGCAGTACTTC.

J is TRBJ2-2 and V is TRBV7-3; possibly TRBD1 for D (5 bases). The V end lost 1 base, the J end lost 0 bases, and 6 bases lay between the germline ends. The CDR3 is 15 amino acids. Germline CDR1 and CDR2: SGHTA and FQGTGA. The CDR3, as DNA: TGTGCCAGCAGCTTAAAGACAGCGAACACCGGGGAGCTGTTTTTT. This translates into CASSLKTANTGELFF.

The chain carries TRBV18 and TRBJ1-5; a possible D gene is TRBD1 (5 bases). The CDR3 runs to 14 residues. The germline V gene has CDR1 KGHSH and CDR2 LQKENI. Trimming removed 4 bases from V and 4 bases from J, with 11 bases in between. The DNA of the CDR3 is TGTGCCAGCTCACAGGGGTTCGGTAATCAGCCCCAGCATTTT. Amino acid sequence: CASSQGFGNQPQHF.

In this sample, this clone turned up once. The chain combines TRBV19 with TRBJ2-7; D is perhaps TRBD2 (6 bases). The ends were cut back, 5 bases at V and 6 bases at J, with 20 bases in the middle. Germline CDR1 and CDR2: LNHDA and SQIVND (reference sequence). The CDR3 spans 15 residues. CDR3 region: CASSPQSSGGFEQYF. The CDR3 bases are TGTGCCAGTAGTCCCCAATCTTCCGGGGGTTTCGAGCAGTACTTC.

The genes are TRBV4-2 and TRBJ2-1, with TRBD2 matching 11 bases. With V trimmed by 2 bases and J by 6 bases, 6 bases remained unmatched. In germline, CDR1 is LGHNA, CDR2 YNFKEQ. The CDR3 is 16 residues long. The CDR3 DNA follows: TGTGCCAGCAGCCAAAGATTAGCGGGAGGGGGCAATGAGCAGTTCTTC. Residues: CASSQRLAGGGNEQFF.

V is TRBV11-2 and J is TRBJ1-1; D gene uncertain. Germline CDR1 SGHAT, CDR2 FQNNGV. The CDR3 covers 13 residues. Trimming took off 2 bases at V and 4 bases at J, with 8 bases between the two ends. CDR3 in DNA: TGTGCCAGCAGCTTATTAGTCGGCACTGAAGCTTTCTTT. Translated, it gives CASSLLVGTEAFF.

In DNA form, the CDR3 reads TGCAGCGTTGAAGGCGGGGGTTCGGGCACTGAAGCTTTCTTT. This gives the protein CSVEGGGSGTEAFF. The gene calls are TRBV29-1 and TRBJ1-1, with D perhaps TRBD1 (5 bases). V lost 1 base, J lost 4 bases, and 13 bases lay in between. The germline gives CDR1 SQVTM, CDR2 ANQGSEA. CDR3 length equals 14 residues.

The CDR3 nucleotides read TGCAGCGTTGGGGGGACAGGTCGGACCCAGTACTTC. Its translation is CSVGGTGRTQYF. The chain combines TRBV29-1 with TRBJ2-5; 8 bases are a match to TRBD1. The CDR3 totals 12 residues. J was trimmed by 7 bases and V by 4 bases; bases with no gene match: 5. Germline V lookup: CDR1 SQVTM, CDR2 ANQGSEA.

This clone was counted a few times. The chain joins TRBV4-1 to TRBJ2-7; 9 positions agree with TRBD2. The ends lost 4 bases at V and 6 bases at J; junction bases unmatched: 10. This CDR3 is 15 amino acids long. Germline V gene sequence: CDR1 MGHRA, CDR2 YSYEKL. This chain's CDR3 is CASSRAGGSLVEQYF. Here the CDR3 DNA reads TGCGCCAGCAGCCGAGCGGGAGGCTCCCTTGTCGAGCAGTACTTC.

The rearrangement links TRBV7-2 to TRBJ2-7, with 7 bases that match TRBD1. This CDR3 has 14 amino acids. Germline CDR1 SGHTA, CDR2 FQGNSA. The junction had 7 bases not matched to a gene; V was cut back by 4 bases and J by 4 bases. CDR3 in amino acids: CASSSRDRIYEQYF. The CDR3 DNA follows: TGTGCCAGCAGCTCACGGGACAGAATTTACGAGCAGTACTTC.

The chain employs TRBV6-6 and TRBJ1-1, with 7 bases fitting TRBD1. Losses at the gene ends were 4 bases for V and 0 bases for J; bases not matched to a gene: 2. The CDR3 is 14 amino acids. Germline CDR1 and CDR2: MNHNY and SVGAGI (reference sequence). CDR3 sequence reads: CASSSTGMNTEAFF. In nucleotides, the CDR3 is TGTGCCAGCAGTTCGACAGGGATGAACACTGAAGCTTTCTTT.

CDR3 coding DNA: TGTGCCAGCAGCTTAGAGAGTGAAAAACTGTTTTTT. Translated, it gives CASSLESEKLFF. J is TRBJ1-4 and V is TRBV7-9; D remains unclear. Germline assignment: CDR1 SEHNR and CDR2 FQNEAQ (reference sequence). V lost 1 base, J lost 7 bases, and 4 bases lay in between. This CDR3 has 12 residues.

CDR3 sequence: CASSFHGVTYNEQFF. For the CDR3, the DNA is TGTGCCAGCAGCTTTCATGGAGTAACCTACAATGAGCAGTTCTTC. This chain connects TRBV16 to TRBJ2-1; D unclear. The ends were cut back, 5 bases at V and 2 bases at J, with 13 bases in the middle. This CDR3 is 15 amino acids long. Germline CDR1 reads KGHSY; CDR2 reads FQNENV.

This sequence joins TRBV7-2 and TRBJ2-3, with 9 bases identical to TRBD1. This CDR3 is 15 amino acids long. Trimming removed 1 base from V and 1 base from J; junction bases left unmatched: 0. Germline V lookup: CDR1 SGHTA, CDR2 FQGNSA. In DNA, the CDR3 is TGTGCCAGCAGCTTAGACAGGGGGCGCACAGATACGCAGTATTTT. Amino acid sequence: CASSLDRGRTDTQYF.

The V and J genes are TRBV6-2 or TRBV6-3 and TRBJ1-1; D not resolved. The CDR3 consists of 15 residues. Germline CDR1 MNHEY, CDR2 SVGEGT. V lost 2 bases, J lost 1 base, and 11 bases lay in between. The CDR3 DNA is TGTGCCAGCAGTTACCCCTCCGGCGGGAACACTGAAGCTTTCTTT. This codes for CASSYPSGGNTEAFF.

The V gene is TRBV10-3, the J gene TRBJ2-7; weak D call: TRBD2 (5 bases). Germline V gene sequence: CDR1 ENHRY, CDR2 SYGVKD. Trimming pared 1 base from V and 5 bases from J, leaving 12 bases between. This CDR3 has 14 residues. This CDR3 reads CAISEFGDLNEQYF. DNA for the CDR3: TGTGCCATCAGTGAGTTCGGGGATCTGAACGAGCAGTACTTC.

This sequence joins TRBV5-1 and TRBJ2-2; possible D gene TRBD1, 5 bases. The CDR3 is 15 amino acids. The germline V gene has CDR1 SGHRS and CDR2 YFSETQ. Trimming pared 6 bases from V and 0 bases from J, leaving 12 bases between. The CDR3 DNA reads TGCGCCAGCACCTACGCAGGGACGAACACCGGGGAGCTGTTTTTT. This sequence encodes CASTYAGTNTGELFF.

The chain recombines TRBV5-4 with TRBJ1-6, with a weak D call TRBD1 (5 bases). With 1 base removed from V and 8 bases from J, the gap between germline ends came to 19 bases. The CDR3 covers 17 residues. Per germline, CDR1 SGHNT and CDR2 YYREEE (reference sequence). The CDR3 region is CASSLYHNRGADSPLHF. The CDR3 DNA reads TGTGCCAGCAGCTTGTATCACAATAGGGGCGCGGATTCACCCCTCCACTTT.